The T cell receptor (beta chain) described here comes from a study of regulatory T cells in long-lasting Graves disease. For TCR beta, libraries came from iRepertoire HTBI primers and Arm-PCR of CDR3 regions. TCRdb re-derived calls from the multiplex PCR reads in MiXCR, one entry per CDR3 protein. This sample has hundreds of thousands of distinct CDR3 sequences, with around 21% found just once. The CDR3 runs 15 residues. Deletions cut 4 bases from V and 1 base from J, with 12 bases between. The germline gives CDR1 KGHDR, CDR2 SFDVKD. Time point here: persistent/refractory GD, antithyroid drugs over 5 years with positive TRAb. PBMC RNA served as the TCR library source. This clonotype was seen at least ten times. The antigen remains undetermined. Study findings and constraints: Patients whose Graves' disease persisted exhibited lower TCR diversity than those newly diagnosed. Comparison showed that persistent patients shared more public clonotypes (about 2,800) than new patients (roughly 1,000).

Sequencing used peripheral blood mononuclear cells (PBMCs), obtained when the disease was refractory, from a patient treated with antithyroid drugs. This clonotype was obtained from a female donor with Graves disease. V gene TRBV24-1 combines with J gene TRBJ2-5; D is perhaps TRBD1 (5 bases). The CDR3 coding sequence is TGTGCCACCAGTGAACGGCAGGGAATCCAAGAGACCCAGTACTTC. This codes for CATSERQGIQETQYF.